This paragraph reports one T cell receptor (beta chain). CDR1 and CDR2 (germline): SGHRS, YFSETQ. V trimming: 5 bases; J trimming: 10 bases; junction bases outside the gene matches: 8. The CDR3 loop spans 14 amino acids. These data come from a study of blood T cell repertoires in COVID-19. Profiled with immunoSEQ multiplex PCR; TCRdb holds only in-frame clones, not every one. The sample has about 71,000 clones, approximately 85% seen once; the top ten hold roughly 5.6%. The sequencing sample was made of peripheral blood. V and J are TRBV5-1 and TRBJ1-6; 8 nucleotides agree with TRBD1. This sequence originates from a man of 80 years or more with acute or convalescent COVID-19. CDR3 region: CASSLDRGSSPLHF. The DNA of the CDR3 is TGCGCCAGCAGTCTCGACAGGGGTAGCTCACCCCTCCACTTT. Combining the CDR3 with reference TRBV5-1 and TRBJ1-6 gives the whole variable domain KAGVTQTPRYLIKTRGQQVTLSCSPISGHRSVSWYQQTPGQGLQFLFEYFSETQRNKGNFPGRFSGRQFSNSRSEMNVSTLELGDSALYLCASSLDRGSSPLHFGNGTRLTVT.